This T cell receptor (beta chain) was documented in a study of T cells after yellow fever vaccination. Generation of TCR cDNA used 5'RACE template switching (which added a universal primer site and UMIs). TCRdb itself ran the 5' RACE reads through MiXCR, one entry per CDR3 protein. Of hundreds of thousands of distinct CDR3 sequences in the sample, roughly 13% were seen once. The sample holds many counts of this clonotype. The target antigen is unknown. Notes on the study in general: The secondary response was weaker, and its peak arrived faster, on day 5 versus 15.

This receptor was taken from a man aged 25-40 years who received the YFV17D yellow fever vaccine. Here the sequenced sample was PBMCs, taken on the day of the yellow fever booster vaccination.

In DNA, the CDR3 is TGTGCCAGCAGTCCGACTAGAAACAATGAGCAGTTCTTC. It codes for CASSPTRNNEQFF. V gene TRBV6-5 combines with J gene TRBJ2-1, with D possibly TRBD2 on 6 matching bases. The CDR3 length is 13 residues. V was trimmed by 5 bases and J by 5 bases, leaving 10 bases between them. Germline assignment: CDR1 MNHEY and CDR2 SVGAGI.